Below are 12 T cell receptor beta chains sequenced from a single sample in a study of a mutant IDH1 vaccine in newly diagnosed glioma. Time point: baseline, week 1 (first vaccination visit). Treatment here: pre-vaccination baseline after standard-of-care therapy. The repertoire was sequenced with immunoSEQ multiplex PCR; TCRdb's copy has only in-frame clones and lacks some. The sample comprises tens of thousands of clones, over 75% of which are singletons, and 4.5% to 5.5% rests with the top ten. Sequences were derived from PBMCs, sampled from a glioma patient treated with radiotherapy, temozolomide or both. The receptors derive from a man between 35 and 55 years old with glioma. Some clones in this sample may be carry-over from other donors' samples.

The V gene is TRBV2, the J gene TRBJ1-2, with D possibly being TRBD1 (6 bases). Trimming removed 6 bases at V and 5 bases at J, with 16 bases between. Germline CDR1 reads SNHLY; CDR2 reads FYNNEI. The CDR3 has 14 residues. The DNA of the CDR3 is TGTGCCAGCAGCCAAGGGGGGGGACCATATGGCTACACCTTC. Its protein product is CASSQGGGPYGYTF.

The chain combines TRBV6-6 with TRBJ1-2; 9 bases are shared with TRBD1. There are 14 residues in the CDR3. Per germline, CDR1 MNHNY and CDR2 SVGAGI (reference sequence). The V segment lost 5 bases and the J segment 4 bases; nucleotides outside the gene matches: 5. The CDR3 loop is CASSTLTGGYGYTF. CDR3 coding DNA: TGTGCCAGCAGTACTCTGACAGGGGGCTATGGCTACACCTTC.

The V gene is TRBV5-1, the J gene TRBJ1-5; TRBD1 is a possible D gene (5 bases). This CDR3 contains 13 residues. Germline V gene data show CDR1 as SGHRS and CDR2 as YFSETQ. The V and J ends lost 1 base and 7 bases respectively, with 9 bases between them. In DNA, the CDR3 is TGCGCCAGCAGCTTGTCAGGGAGCCAGCCCCAGCATTTT. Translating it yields CASSLSGSQPQHF.

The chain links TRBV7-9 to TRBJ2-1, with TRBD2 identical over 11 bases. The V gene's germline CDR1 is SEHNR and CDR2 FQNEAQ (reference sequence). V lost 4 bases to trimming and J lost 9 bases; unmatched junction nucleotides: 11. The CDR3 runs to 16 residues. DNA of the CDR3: TGTGCCAGCAGCTACGTACCGGGACTAGCGGATATTGAGCAGTTCTTC. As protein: CASSYVPGLADIEQFF.

Here the CDR3 reads CASSLLVRENNSPLHF. For the CDR3, the DNA is TGCGCCAGCAGCTTGCTCGTCAGGGAAAATAATTCACCCCTCCACTTT. The chain employs TRBV5-1 and TRBJ1-6, with a weak D call TRBD1 (5 bases). This CDR3 region has 16 residues. V lost 1 base to trimming and J lost 5 bases, with 13 bases between them. Per germline, CDR1 SGHRS and CDR2 YFSETQ. Using reference TRBV5-1 and TRBJ1-6 for the parts outside the CDR3, the full variable domain is KAGVTQTPRYLIKTRGQQVTLSCSPISGHRSVSWYQQTPGQGLQFLFEYFSETQRNKGNFPGRFSGRQFSNSRSEMNVSTLELGDSALYLCASSLLVRENNSPLHFGNGTRLTVT.

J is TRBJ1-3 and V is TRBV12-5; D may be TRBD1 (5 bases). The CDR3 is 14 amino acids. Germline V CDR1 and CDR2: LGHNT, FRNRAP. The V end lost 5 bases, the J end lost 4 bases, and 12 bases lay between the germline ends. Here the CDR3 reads CASGASGSGNTIYF. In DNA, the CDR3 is TGTGCTAGTGGTGCCTCAGGGTCCGGAAACACCATATATTTT. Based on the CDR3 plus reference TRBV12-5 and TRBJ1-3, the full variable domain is DARVTQTPRHKVTEMGQEVTMRCQPILGHNTVFWYRQTMMQGLELLAYFRNRAPLDDSGMPKDRFSAEMPDATLATLKIQPSEPRDSAVYFCASGASGSGNTIYFGEGSWLTVV.

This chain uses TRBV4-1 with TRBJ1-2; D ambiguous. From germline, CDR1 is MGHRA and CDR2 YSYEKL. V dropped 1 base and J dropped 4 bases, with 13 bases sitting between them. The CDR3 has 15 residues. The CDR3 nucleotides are TGCGCCAGCAGCCAAGTTGGTGCAGGCGGCTATGGCTACACCTTC. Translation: CASSQVGAGGYGYTF.

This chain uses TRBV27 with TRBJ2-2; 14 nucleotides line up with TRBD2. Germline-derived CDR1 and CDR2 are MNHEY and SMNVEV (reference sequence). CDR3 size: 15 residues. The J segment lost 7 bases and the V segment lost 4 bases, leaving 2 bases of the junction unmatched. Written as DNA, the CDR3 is TGTGCCAGCAGTTCCGGGACTAGCGGGGGCGGGGAGCTGTTTTTT. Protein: CASSSGTSGGGELFF.

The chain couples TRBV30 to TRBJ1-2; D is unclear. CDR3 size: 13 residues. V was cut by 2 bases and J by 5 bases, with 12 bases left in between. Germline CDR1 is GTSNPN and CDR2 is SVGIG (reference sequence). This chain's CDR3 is CAWSLGVGYGYTF. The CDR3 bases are TGTGCCTGGAGTCTCGGGGTAGGGTATGGCTACACCTTC.

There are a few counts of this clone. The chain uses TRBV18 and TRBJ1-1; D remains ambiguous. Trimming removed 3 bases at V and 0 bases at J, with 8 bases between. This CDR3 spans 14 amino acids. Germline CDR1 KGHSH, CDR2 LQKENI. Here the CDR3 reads CASSPFTVNTEAFF. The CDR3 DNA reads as TGTGCCAGCTCACCCTTCACAGTGAACACTGAAGCTTTCTTT.

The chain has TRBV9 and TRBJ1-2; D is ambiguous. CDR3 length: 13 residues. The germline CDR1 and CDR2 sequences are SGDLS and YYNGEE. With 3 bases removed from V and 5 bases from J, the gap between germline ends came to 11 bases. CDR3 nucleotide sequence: TGTGCCAGCAGCGACAGCAGGCGGTATGGCTACACCTTC. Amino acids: CASSDSRRYGYTF. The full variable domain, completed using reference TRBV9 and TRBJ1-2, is DSGVTQTPKHLITATGQRVTLRCSPRSGDLSVYWYQQSLDQGLQFLIQYYNGEERAKGNILERFSAQQFPDLHSELNLSSLELGDSALYFCASSDSRRYGYTFGSGTRLTVV.

The CDR3 sequence is CASKARGNSYTGELFF. DNA of the CDR3: TGTGCCAGTAAGGCTCGGGGGAATAGTTACACCGGGGAGCTGTTTTTT. The gene calls are TRBV19 and TRBJ2-2, with D tentatively TRBD2 (6 bases). CDR3 size: 16 residues. V was clipped by 7 bases and J by 3 bases, with 18 bases between them. Germline CDR1 and CDR2: LNHDA and SQIVND (reference sequence).